These 32 T cell receptor beta chains were all obtained from the same sample, sequenced in a study of response to subunit inactivated influenza vaccine. TCRdb called the RT-PCR reads again in MiXCR, with one record for every CDR3 protein. Of roughly 570,000 distinct CDR3 sequences listed, 10% to 15% were seen once; the top ten hold 13%. The material was PBMCs from blood, obtained 45 days after vaccination. These receptors originate from a man aged 50-60 years who received an inactivated influenza vaccine.

The rearrangement joins TRBV7-8 to TRBJ2-1, with D tentatively TRBD2 (6 bases). The CDR3 sequence is 20 residues long. The germline V and J ends were trimmed by 0 bases and 1 base, with 22 bases remaining between them. CDR1 and CDR2 from the germline V gene are SGHVS and FQNEAQ. The CDR3 sequence is CASSLASGVRGLQSYNEQFF. In DNA form, the CDR3 reads TGTGCCAGCAGCTTAGCGTCTGGAGTGCGGGGCCTCCAATCCTACAATGAGCAGTTCTTC.

Only a few counts were recorded for this clonotype. The chain has TRBV5-1 and TRBJ2-5, with D unclear. The CDR3 runs to 17 residues. The V gene lost 2 bases and the J gene lost 5 bases, with 22 bases spanning the gap. CDR1 SGHRS and CDR2 YFSETQ come from the germline V gene. In DNA, the CDR3 is TGCGCCAGCAGCTTTAACGTACGGAAACCGGGCCCCGAGACCCAGTACTTC. Its protein product is CASSFNVRKPGPETQYF.

This clonotype appeared a few times. The rearrangement joins TRBV28 to TRBJ1-2; D gene uncertain. Deletions cut 6 bases from V and 4 bases from J, with 18 bases between. Germline CDR1 is MDHEN and CDR2 is SYDVKM. The CDR3 has 15 residues. CDR3 in amino acids: CASRLRVTARYGYTF. In DNA, the CDR3 is TGTGCCAGCAGACTAAGAGTGACCGCTCGCTATGGCTACACCTTC.

This clonotype has a count of ten or more. This chain connects TRBV7-9 to TRBJ2-2; D might be TRBD1 (5 bases). This CDR3 has 15 amino acids. The V gene's germline CDR1 is SEHNR and CDR2 FQNEAQ (reference sequence). V was trimmed by 3 bases and J by 5 bases, leaving 13 bases between them. DNA of the CDR3: TGTGCCAGCAGCTTGAACTCCAGGGAAACCGGGGAGCTGTTTTTT. Its translation is CASSLNSRETGELFF.

V gene TRBV6-2 or TRBV6-3 combines with J gene TRBJ2-1; 8 bases are shared with TRBD1. The trim removed 7 bases at V and 0 bases at J, leaving 23 bases unmatched. CDR1 and CDR2 from the germline V gene are MNHEY and SVGEGT. This CDR3 has 21 amino acids. CDR3 sequence reads: CASKQMGTGYIQISSYNEQFF. The CDR3 DNA sequence: TGTGCCAGCAAACAAATGGGGACAGGATATATCCAAATTAGCTCCTACAATGAGCAGTTCTTC.

This chain connects TRBV4-3 to TRBJ2-3; no clear D. This CDR3 contains 13 residues. The V gene lost 2 bases and the J gene lost 0 bases, with 3 bases spanning the gap. Germline CDR1 LGHNA, CDR2 YSLEER. CDR3 DNA: TGCGCCAGCAGCCAATTTAGCACAGATACGCAGTATTTT. This codes for CASSQFSTDTQYF.

This clonotype was detected once. The gene calls are TRBV7-2 and TRBJ2-3, with TRBD2 matching over 8 bases. This CDR3 region has 15 residues. V trimming: 3 bases; J trimming: 5 bases; junction bases outside the gene matches: 7. Germline loops: CDR1 SGHTA, CDR2 FQGNSA. CDR3 loop: CASSFRRGVGDTQYF. DNA of the CDR3: TGTGCCAGCAGCTTTAGGCGGGGGGTTGGAGATACGCAGTATTTT.

The chain combines TRBV12-3 or TRBV12-4 with TRBJ2-2; D possibly corresponds to TRBD1 (5 bases). CDR3 length: 19 amino acids. The V end was cut by 6 bases, the J end by 4 bases, with 27 bases between. CDR3 DNA: TGTGCCAGCAGCAACGCCCTATGGGGCGAACCGTGGGGCACCGGGGAGCTGTTTTTT. Its translation is CASSNALWGEPWGTGELFF.

V usage is TRBV11-2 and J usage is TRBJ1-1, with D unresolved. The CDR3 length is 16 residues. Per the germline V gene, CDR1 is SGHAT and CDR2 is FQNNGV. The V gene lost 1 base and the J gene lost 0 bases, with 12 bases spanning the gap. CDR3 in amino acids: CASSLGVGPVNTEAFF. As DNA, the CDR3 is TGTGCCAGCAGCTTAGGGGTGGGCCCTGTGAACACTGAAGCTTTCTTT. The full variable domain, completed using reference TRBV11-2 and TRBJ1-1, is EAGVAQSPRYKIIEKRQSVAFWCNPISGHATLYWYQQILGQGPKLLIQFQNNGVVDDSQLPKDRFSAERLKGVDSTLKIQPAKLEDSAVYLCASSLGVGPVNTEAFFGQGTRLTVV.

This clonotype was detected only a few times. This rearrangement joins TRBV6-2 or TRBV6-3 to TRBJ2-5; 7 bases agree with TRBD2. Trimming at V came to 6 bases and at J to 2 bases, leaving 15 bases not matched to a gene. Germline CDR1 reads MNHEY; CDR2 reads SVGEGT. This CDR3 has 17 residues. CDR3 residues: CASSQLRPSGAQETQYF. CDR3 in DNA: TGTGCCAGCAGCCAGTTGAGGCCTAGCGGAGCGCAAGAGACCCAGTACTTC.

This clonotype was detected a few times. The genes are TRBV3-1 and TRBJ2-4, with 7 bases identical to TRBD1. Germline trimming cut 4 bases from V and 2 bases from J; bases unmatched to any gene: 5. Germline V gives CDR1 LGHDT, CDR2 YNNKEL (reference sequence). The CDR3 totals 15 residues. This chain's CDR3 is CASSLTGQTKNIQYF. CDR3 in DNA: TGTGCCAGCAGCCTAACGGGACAGACCAAAAACATTCAGTACTTC.

CDR3 residues: CASSLDMANYGYTF. For the CDR3, the DNA is TGTGCCAGCAGCTTAGATATGGCTAACTATGGCTACACCTTC. This chain links TRBV11-2 with TRBJ1-2; D ambiguous. The CDR3 has 14 residues. Germline V gives CDR1 SGHAT, CDR2 FQNNGV. V was clipped by 0 bases and J by 0 bases, with 5 bases between them.

The chain uses TRBV12-3 or TRBV12-4 and TRBJ1-1; no firm D call. Trimming took 8 bases from V and 1 from J, leaving 11 bases between them. This CDR3 region has 13 residues. CDR3 nucleotides: TGTGCCAGCCTAGCCGCCACGAACACTGAAGCTTTCTTT. The encoded protein is CASLAATNTEAFF.

The chain employs TRBV12-3 or TRBV12-4 and TRBJ2-1; TRBD2 matches 7 bases. This CDR3 spans 15 amino acids. After removal of 7 bases from V and 8 bases from J, the junction contained 14 bases not matched to a gene. CDR3 amino acids: CASIRAGGGDDEQFF. Here the CDR3 DNA reads TGTGCCAGCATTCGCGCTGGCGGGGGTGACGATGAGCAGTTCTTC.

The chain couples TRBV29-1 to TRBJ2-3; tentatively, D is TRBD1 (6 bases). CDR1 SQVTM and CDR2 ANQGSEA come from the germline V gene. This CDR3 has 11 amino acids. The V end was cut by 1 base, the J end by 8 bases, with 7 bases between. The chain's CDR3 is CSVEGRGTQYF. CDR3 in DNA: TGCAGCGTTGAAGGCAGGGGTACGCAGTATTTT.

This clonotype occurred many times. The rearrangement joins TRBV10-3 to TRBJ2-1; D uncertain. The CDR3 is made up of 14 amino acids. Germline V gene lookup returns CDR1 ENHRY and CDR2 SYGVKD. Trimming cost V 4 bases and J 12 bases, with 19 bases left between them. The CDR3 protein is CAISAWSGNEVQFF. CDR3 bases: TGTGCCATCAGTGCTTGGTCTGGCAATGAAGTGCAGTTCTTC.

This clonotype was recorded at least ten times. V gene TRBV12-3 or TRBV12-4 combines with J gene TRBJ2-2; TRBD1 might be the D (6 bases). The CDR3 loop spans 15 amino acids. Trimming stripped 2 bases from V and 7 bases from J, with 14 bases between. For the CDR3, the DNA is TGTGCCAGCAGTTTAAGGTCAGGGGTCGGCGGGGAGCTGTTTTTT. Translating it yields CASSLRSGVGGELFF.

This clonotype was counted a few times. The chain is built from TRBV9 and TRBJ1-1; D not certain. Trimming cost V 0 bases and J 0 bases, with 6 bases left between them. The CDR3 covers 14 residues. CDR1 is SGDLS, CDR2 YYNGEE, per germline. Written as DNA, the CDR3 is TGTGCCAGCAGCGTAGCCCACCTGAACACTGAAGCTTTCTTT. Protein sequence: CASSVAHLNTEAFF.

The table lists this clonotype with a few counts. V is TRBV20-1 and J is TRBJ2-1, with 8 nucleotides matching TRBD2. Looked up from germline, CDR1 is DFQATT and CDR2 is SNEGSKA (reference sequence). Trimming cost V 5 bases and J 2 bases; bases outside gene matches: 5. The CDR3 runs to 14 residues. The CDR3 protein is CSARLARPYNEQFF. CDR3 coding DNA: TGCAGTGCTCGACTAGCGCGTCCCTACAATGAGCAGTTCTTC.

This clonotype was seen repeatedly, ten times or more. This sequence joins TRBV10-3 and TRBJ2-7; 7 nucleotides align to TRBD1. Unmatched junction bases numbered 7, after V lost 6 bases and J lost 2 bases. CDR1 and CDR2 (germline): ENHRY, SYGVKD. CDR3 length equals 14 residues. The CDR3 sequence: CAIRDRENAYEQYF. The CDR3 DNA reads TGTGCCATCAGAGACAGGGAAAACGCCTACGAGCAGTACTTC.

V gene TRBV3-1 combines with J gene TRBJ1-1, with D unclear. V gave up 4 bases and J gave up 1 base, with 10 bases separating them. Germline V gives CDR1 LGHDT, CDR2 YNNKEL (reference sequence). This CDR3 has 14 residues. The CDR3 spells CASSPILGNTEAFF. The CDR3 DNA reads TGTGCCAGCAGCCCTATCTTAGGGAACACTGAAGCTTTCTTT.

This clonotype was found a few times. This rearrangement joins TRBV11-2 to TRBJ2-1; 11 nucleotides match TRBD2. The germline gives CDR1 SGHAT, CDR2 FQNNGV. The CDR3 totals 19 residues. Trimming at V came to 1 base and at J to 7 bases, leaving 15 bases not matched to a gene. CDR3 protein: CASSLGIPGGGLADNEQFF. CDR3 nucleotide sequence: TGTGCCAGCAGCTTAGGAATCCCCGGGGGGGGACTAGCGGATAATGAGCAGTTCTTC.

The V and J genes are TRBV5-1 and TRBJ2-1; 13 bases fit TRBD2. CDR3 length: 20 amino acids. The germline V gene has CDR1 SGHRS and CDR2 YFSETQ. After removal of 0 bases from V and 5 bases from J, the junction contained 14 bases not matched to a gene. The CDR3: CASSLARTSGSVVLHNEQFF. The CDR3 DNA reads as TGCGCCAGCAGCTTGGCGAGGACTAGCGGGAGTGTAGTACTCCACAATGAGCAGTTCTTC.

This chain connects TRBV4-2 to TRBJ2-3; D is unresolved. The CDR3 is made up of 14 amino acids. V lost 4 bases, J lost 6 bases, and 14 bases lay in between. The germline gives CDR1 LGHNA, CDR2 YNFKEQ. This chain's CDR3 is CASSRDKGQDTQYF. CDR3 in DNA: TGTGCCAGCAGCCGCGACAAAGGGCAGGATACGCAGTATTTT.

This clonotype was recorded a few times. The genes are TRBV11-2 and TRBJ2-2; D gene uncertain. The ends were cut back, 3 bases at V and 7 bases at J, with 12 bases in the middle. CDR1 is SGHAT and CDR2 is FQNNGV in the germline V gene. The CDR3 contains 14 residues. The CDR3 loop is CASSFGSEVGELFF. CDR3 DNA sequence: TGTGCCAGCAGCTTTGGAAGTGAAGTCGGGGAGCTGTTTTTT. The full variable domain, its missing parts supplied by reference TRBV11-2 and TRBJ2-2, is EAGVAQSPRYKIIEKRQSVAFWCNPISGHATLYWYQQILGQGPKLLIQFQNNGVVDDSQLPKDRFSAERLKGVDSTLKIQPAKLEDSAVYLCASSFGSEVGELFFGEGSRLTVL.

This chain uses TRBV5-1 with TRBJ2-3; unclear D gene. V gave up 1 base and J gave up 2 bases, with 11 bases separating them. The germline gives CDR1 SGHRS, CDR2 YFSETQ. This CDR3 spans 15 amino acids. Written as DNA, the CDR3 is TGCGCCAGCAGCTTGTTGAGCGAAAACACAGATACGCAGTATTTT. Protein: CASSLLSENTDTQYF.

The genes are TRBV6-1 and TRBJ2-2, with unresolved D. This CDR3 contains 15 residues. V was pared by 8 bases and J by 1 base, with 14 bases between. Germline lookup yields CDR1 MNHNS and CDR2 SASEGT. DNA of the CDR3: TGTGCCAGCCGCTCCTCACGCGAGAACACCGGGGAGCTGTTTTTT. This codes for CASRSSRENTGELFF.

This clonotype was detected ten times or more. This sequence joins TRBV5-1 and TRBJ2-7; 10 nucleotides align to TRBD1. Germline assignment: CDR1 SGHRS and CDR2 YFSETQ. J gave up 0 bases and V 4 bases, and 4 bases lay outside the gene matches. The CDR3 contains 15 residues. The CDR3 protein is CASSRTGGSSYEQYF. DNA for the CDR3: TGCGCCAGCAGCCGGACAGGGGGGAGCTCCTACGAGCAGTACTTC. The whole variable domain, filled in from reference TRBV5-1 and TRBJ2-7, reads KAGVTQTPRYLIKTRGQQVTLSCSPISGHRSVSWYQQTPGQGLQFLFEYFSETQRNKGNFPGRFSGRQFSNSRSEMNVSTLELGDSALYLCASSRTGGSSYEQYFGPGTRLTVT.

A few counts support this clonotype. This chain uses TRBV28 with TRBJ2-5; TRBD2 matches at 10 bases. V lost 5 bases, J lost 5 bases, and 2 bases stayed unmatched. The CDR3 has 13 residues. CDR1 is MDHEN, CDR2 SYDVKM, per germline. The CDR3 loop reads CASSISGRETQYF. The CDR3 bases are TGTGCCAGCAGTATTAGCGGGAGGGAGACCCAGTACTTC.

This clonotype was observed a handful of times. In DNA, the CDR3 is TGTGCCAGCAGCTTGGGACGGAACAATCAGCCCCAGCATTTT. Residues: CASSLGRNNQPQHF. The chain employs TRBV5-5 and TRBJ1-5; D is undetermined. The CDR3 totals 14 residues. V gave up 0 bases and J gave up 3 bases, with 7 bases separating them. CDR1 is SGHKS, CDR2 YYEKEE, per germline (reference sequence).

The V gene is TRBV6-4, the J gene TRBJ1-1, with D hard to call. Germline V gives CDR1 MRHNA, CDR2 SNTAGT. V was clipped by 3 bases and J by 2 bases, with 7 bases between them. The CDR3 loop spans 13 amino acids. The CDR3 nucleotides are TGTGCCAGCAGTGAACAGCAAAACACTGAAGCTTTCTTT. This gives the protein CASSEQQNTEAFF.

The sample holds many counts of this clonotype. This sequence joins TRBV5-6 and TRBJ2-7; D not resolved. The CDR3 totals 14 residues. Deletions cut 0 bases from V and 2 bases from J, with 9 bases between. Looked up from germline, CDR1 is SGHDT and CDR2 is YYEEEE. The CDR3 region has the DNA TGTGCCAGCAGCTTGGGACTCTCGCCCTACGAGCAGTACTTC. Translated: CASSLGLSPYEQYF. The whole variable domain, remainder taken from reference TRBV5-6 and TRBJ2-7, is DAGVTQSPTHLIKTRGQQVTLRCSPKSGHDTVSWYQQALGQGPQFIFQYYEEEERQRGNFPDRFSGHQFPNYSSELNVNALLLGDSALYLCASSLGLSPYEQYFGPGTRLTVT.